This T cell receptor beta chain came from a study of cytomegalovirus exposure and HLA in healthy donors. Primers: 60 Vbeta forward and 13 Jbeta reverse. Clones were read by immunoSEQ multiplex PCR, and TCRdb kept only the in-frame ones, dropping some. The sample yields around 200,000 clones, almost 85% seen once. The source is a woman in her thirties or forties in good health and CMV-seronegative. Sequences were obtained from PBMCs.

The CDR3 DNA reads as TGTGCCAGCAGCGTAGCCGGTGCAGATACGCAGTATTTT. Translating gives CASSVAGADTQYF. The V and J genes are TRBV9 and TRBJ2-3; D not resolved. Germline CDR1 reads SGDLS; CDR2 reads YYNGEE. V was cut by 0 bases and J by 4 bases, with 6 bases left in between. The CDR3 extends over 13 amino acids.